The 5 T cell receptor beta chains listed next were all sequenced from one sample in a study of T cells in Graves' hyperthyroidism and ophthalmopathy. RNA transcripts gave rise to amplified TCR beta CDR3 regions. An initial round of RT-PCR targeting the TCR CDR3 relied on the HTBI primer set. Each CDR3 protein gets one entry after TCRdb re-called the multiplex PCR reads with MiXCR. The data show 600,000 to 700,000 distinct CDR3 sequences, with roughly 15% seen just once and 4% to 5.5% held by the top ten. The sequenced sample was blood. Receptors were obtained from a woman in her thirties or forties with Graves' ophthalmopathy.

In this sample, this clonotype turned up many times. The DNA for the CDR3 is TGTGCCAGCAAAACCGGACTAGCGGGAACCTACGAGCAGTACTTC. This encodes CASKTGLAGTYEQYF. The chain uses TRBV6-1 and TRBJ2-7, with 12 bases fitting TRBD2. Per the germline V gene, CDR1 is MNHNS and CDR2 is SASEGT. The CDR3 consists of 15 residues. J was trimmed by 2 bases and V by 7 bases; bases with no gene match: 6.

J is TRBJ1-1 and V is TRBV3-1, with D hard to call. Trimming stripped 2 bases from V and 8 bases from J, with 9 bases between. Germline assignment: CDR1 LGHDT and CDR2 YNNKEL (reference sequence). The CDR3 length is 12 residues. CDR3 sequence reads: CASSQPLGEAFF. The CDR3 DNA reads as TGTGCCAGCAGCCAACCACTTGGGGAAGCTTTCTTT.

The V and J genes are TRBV6-5 and TRBJ1-2; no clear D gene. The CDR3 is 13 residues long. Trimming took off 2 bases at V and 4 bases at J, with 8 bases between the two ends. The germline gives CDR1 MNHEY, CDR2 SVGAGI. CDR3 sequence reads: CASSYGQSYGYTF. DNA for the CDR3: TGTGCCAGCAGTTACGGCCAGTCCTATGGCTACACCTTC.

The CDR3 loop reads CASMFPGANVLTF. The CDR3, as DNA: TGCGCCAGCATGTTTCCTGGGGCCAACGTCCTGACTTTC. The chain employs TRBV5-1 and TRBJ2-6; D gene ambiguous. Germline values: CDR1 SGHRS, CDR2 YFSETQ. The V end lost 6 bases, the J end lost 2 bases, and 6 bases lay between the germline ends. The CDR3 has 13 amino acids.

The table lists this clonotype with many counts. The chain links TRBV7-9 to TRBJ2-5; D is perhaps TRBD2 (5 bases). V was shortened by 10 bases and J by 3 bases, with 12 bases between the two germline ends. This CDR3 spans 12 amino acids. Germline CDR1 and CDR2: SEHNR and FQNEAQ (reference sequence). In nucleotides, the CDR3 is TGTGCCACTGGGAGTTGGGAAGAGACCCAGTACTTC. Protein sequence: CATGSWEETQYF.